The clone carrying this TCR beta chain came up a few times. The CDR3 covers 16 residues. The germline V and J ends were trimmed by 0 bases and 5 bases, with 13 bases remaining between them. Germline V CDR1 and CDR2: KGHDR, SFDVKD. From the RT-PCR reads, TCRdb called clonotypes with MiXCR, one entry per CDR3 protein. The table records about 540,000 distinct CDR3 sequences, around 25% of them present only once. This sample was taken from a study of response to subunit inactivated influenza vaccine. These data were also filed under a second study, of T cells expressing NK-cell markers. From that report: TCR beta cDNA was made by 5'RACE template switching with UMIs. Sequencing covered eight donors, seven HCMV-seropositive and one seronegative.

The source of this sequence is a man aged 50 or older who received an inactivated influenza vaccine. The sample consisted of CD4+ T cells sorted from PBMCs, taken approximately 12 days after vaccination. V usage is TRBV24-1 and J usage is TRBJ2-1; possibly TRBD1 or TRBD2 for D (5 bases each). DNA for the CDR3: TGTGCCACCAGTGATTTGGCCGGGGCGCGAAACAATGAGCAGTTCTTC. Translated: CATSDLAGARNNEQFF.